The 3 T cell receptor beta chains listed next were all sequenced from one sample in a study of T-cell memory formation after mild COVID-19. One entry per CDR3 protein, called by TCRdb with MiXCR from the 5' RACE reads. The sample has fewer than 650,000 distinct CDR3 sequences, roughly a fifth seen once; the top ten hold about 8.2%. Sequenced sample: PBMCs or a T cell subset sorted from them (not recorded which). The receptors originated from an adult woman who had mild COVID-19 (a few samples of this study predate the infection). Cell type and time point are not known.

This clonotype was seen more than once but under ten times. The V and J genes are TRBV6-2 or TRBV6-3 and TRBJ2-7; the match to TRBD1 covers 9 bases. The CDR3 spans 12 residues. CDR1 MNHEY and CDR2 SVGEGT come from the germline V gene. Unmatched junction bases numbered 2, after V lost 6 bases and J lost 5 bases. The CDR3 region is CASRQGADEQYF. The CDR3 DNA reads TGTGCCAGCAGACAGGGGGCCGACGAGCAGTACTTC.

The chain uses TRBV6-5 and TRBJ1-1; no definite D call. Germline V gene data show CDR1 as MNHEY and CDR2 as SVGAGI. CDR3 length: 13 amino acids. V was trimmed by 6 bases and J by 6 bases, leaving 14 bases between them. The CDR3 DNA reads TGTGCCAGCAGCCAACTTTGGAAGGCTGAAGCTTTCTTT. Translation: CASSQLWKAEAFF.

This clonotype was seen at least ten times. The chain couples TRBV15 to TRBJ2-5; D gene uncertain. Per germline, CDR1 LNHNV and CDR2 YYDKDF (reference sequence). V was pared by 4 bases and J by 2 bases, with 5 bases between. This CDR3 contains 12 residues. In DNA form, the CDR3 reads TGTGCCACCAGCACAGTTCAAGAGACCCAGTACTTC. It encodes CATSTVQETQYF.